This entry concerns a single TCR beta chain. As handled by the study authors: From reference gene primer amplification, estimates of nucleated cell counts were derived. Assay used: immunoSEQ multiplex PCR; TCRdb lists only in-frame clones, some missing. V and J calls and clone size are those listed in that table; D and trimming were worked out from the DNA. The table has roughly 93,000 clones, around 89% seen once. This CDR3 has 13 residues. V was clipped by 0 bases and J by 8 bases, with 10 bases between them. Germline V gene data show CDR1 as GTSNPN and CDR2 as SVGIG (reference sequence). This specimen belongs to a study of blood T cell repertoires in COVID-19. Study context: The United States, Italy and Spain were the sources of the acute and convalescent COVID-19 samples.

The sequenced material came from peripheral blood. The J gene is TRBJ1-4, the V gene TRBV30, with D perhaps TRBD1 (6 bases). The TCR comes from a man between 45 and 60 years old with acute or convalescent COVID-19. The CDR3 protein is CAWSVQGLEKLFF. CDR3 in DNA: TGTGCCTGGAGTGTACAGGGCTTGGAAAAACTGTTTTTT.